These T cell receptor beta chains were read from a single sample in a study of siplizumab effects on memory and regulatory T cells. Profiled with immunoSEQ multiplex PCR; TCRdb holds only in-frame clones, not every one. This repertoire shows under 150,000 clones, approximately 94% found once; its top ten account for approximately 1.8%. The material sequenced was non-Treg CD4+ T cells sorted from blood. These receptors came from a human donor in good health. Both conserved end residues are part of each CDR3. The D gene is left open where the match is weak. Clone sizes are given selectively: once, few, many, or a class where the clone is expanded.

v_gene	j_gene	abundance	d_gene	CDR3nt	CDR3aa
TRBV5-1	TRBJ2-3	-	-	TGCGCCAGCAGCTTGTTAGGTCCGGGCACAGATACGCAGTATTTT	CASSLLGPGTDTQYF
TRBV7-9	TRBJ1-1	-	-	TGTGCCAGCAGCTTAGCGTCGGGGGTGACTGAAGCTTTCTTT	CASSLASGVTEAFF
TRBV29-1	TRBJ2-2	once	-	TGCAGCGTTGCCTGGGCTACAGACATCGGGGAGCTGTTTTTT	CSVAWATDIGELFF
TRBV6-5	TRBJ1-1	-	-	TGTGCCAGCAGTTACTCAAGGAGTGGTGACACTGAAGCTTTCTTT	CASSYSRSGDTEAFF
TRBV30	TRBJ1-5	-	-	TGTGCCTGGAGTCCAGTCGACAGAAGCAATCAGCCCCAGCATTTT	CAWSPVDRSNQPQHF
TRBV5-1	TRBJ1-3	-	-	TGCGCCAGCAACGAAGGACGGACCTCTGGAAACACCATATATTTT	CASNEGRTSGNTIYF
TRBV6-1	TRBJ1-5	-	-	TGTGCCAGCAGTTCCCCCGGGGCCTCTCGTCAGCCCCAGCATTTT	CASSSPGASRQPQHF
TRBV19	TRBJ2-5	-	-	TGTGCCAGTAGTAGGGCAGGCCAAGAGACCCAGTACTTC	CASSRAGQETQYF
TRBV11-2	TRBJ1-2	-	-	TGTGCCAGCAGCTTTGACAGAGATCCGAGACTATATGGCTACACCTTC	CASSFDRDPRLYGYTF
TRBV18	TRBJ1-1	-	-	TGTGCCAGCTCACTTCAGGCTGGCTCTGAAGCTTTCTTT	CASSLQAGSEAFF
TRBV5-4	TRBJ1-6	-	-	TGTGCCAGCAGCTTGGGGCCAGGGGTGAACCCCCTCCACTTT	CASSLGPGVNPLHF
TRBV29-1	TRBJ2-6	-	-	TGCAGCGTTGGAACCTCTGGGGCCAACGTCCTGACTTTC	CSVGTSGANVLTF
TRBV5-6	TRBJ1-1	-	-	TGTGCCAGCAGCTTGTCGTCGGGCGGGTACACTGAAGCTTTCTTT	CASSLSSGGYTEAFF
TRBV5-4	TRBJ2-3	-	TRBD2	TGTGCCAGCAGCCCCCGACTAGCGGGTCGGTGGGCAGATACGCAGTATTTT	CASSPRLAGRWADTQYF
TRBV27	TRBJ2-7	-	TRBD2	TGTGCCAGCAGTTTACGTATGACTAGCGGGAGGTCCTACGAGCAGTACTTC	CASSLRMTSGRSYEQYF
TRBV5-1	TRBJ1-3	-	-	TGCGCCAGCAGCTTGGCGGATGGACAGAGTCCTCTCCGGACCATATATTTT	CASSLADGQSPLRTIYF
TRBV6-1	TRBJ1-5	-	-	TGTGCCAGCGACGACAGTAACTGGAGTCAGCCCCAGCATTTT	CASDDSNWSQPQHF
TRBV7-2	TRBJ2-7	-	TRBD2	TGTGCCAGCAGTAACCCGACTAGCGGTAAGCAGTACTTC	CASSNPTSGKQYF
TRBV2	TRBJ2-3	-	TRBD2	TGTGCCAGCAGCGTCCGGGAGGTCACAGATACGCAGTATTTT	CASSVREVTDTQYF
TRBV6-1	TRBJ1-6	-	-	TGTGCCGTCCAGCCGCGGGGCTCCTATAATTCACCCCTCCACTTT	CAVQPRGSYNSPLHF
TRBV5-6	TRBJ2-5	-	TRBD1	TGTGCCAGCAGCTTGACCGGGACAGCCCCACAAGAGACCCAGTACTTC	CASSLTGTAPQETQYF
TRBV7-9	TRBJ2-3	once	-	TGTGCCAGCAGCTTAGGGGGTATGAGCGTGGTCTCAGATACGCAGTATTTT	CASSLGGMSVVSDTQYF
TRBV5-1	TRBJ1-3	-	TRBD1	TGCGCCAGCAGCCCGAATGGACAGGGGACTGGAAACACCATATATTTT	CASSPNGQGTGNTIYF
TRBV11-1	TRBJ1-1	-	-	TGTGCCAGCAGCTTAGCGCGGGGGAGGGTCCCTGAAGCTTTCTTT	CASSLARGRVPEAFF
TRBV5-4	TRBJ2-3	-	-	TGTGCCAGCAGCTTCGACCCCTCCACAGATACGCAGTATTTT	CASSFDPSTDTQYF
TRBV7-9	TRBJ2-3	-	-	TGTGCCAGCAGCACTACCGGGGCCACAGATACGCAGTATTTT	CASSTTGATDTQYF
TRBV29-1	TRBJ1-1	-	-	TGCAGCGTTGAGGTGTCCAGCCACGGAGCGGAAGCTTTCTTT	CSVEVSSHGAEAFF
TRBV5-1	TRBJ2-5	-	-	TGCGCCAGCAGCTTCAGGACAGAAGAGACCCAGTACTTC	CASSFRTEETQYF
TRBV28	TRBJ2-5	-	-	TGTGCCAGCAGTTTAAGCGGGCTCCCCGCGGAGACCCAGTACTTC	CASSLSGLPAETQYF
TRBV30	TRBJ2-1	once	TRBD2	TGTGCCTGGAGTCCCCATGGACTAGCGGGAGGGGTAGGCTATGAGCAGTTCTTC	CAWSPHGLAGGVGYEQFF
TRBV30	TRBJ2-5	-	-	TGTGCCTTTGGGACTGAAGAGACCCAGTACTTC	CAFGTEETQYF
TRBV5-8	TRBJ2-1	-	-	TGTGCCAGCAGCTTGGTGTTGTACAAGAGCTCCTACAATGAGCAGTTCTTC	CASSLVLYKSSYNEQFF
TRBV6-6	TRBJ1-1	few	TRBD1	TGTGCCAGCAGGGGACAGAAGTACACTGAAGCTTTCTTT	CASRGQKYTEAFF
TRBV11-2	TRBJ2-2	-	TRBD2	TGTGCCAGCAGCGGACCACTAGCGGGGGGGCCCGGGGAGCTGTTTTTT	CASSGPLAGGPGELFF
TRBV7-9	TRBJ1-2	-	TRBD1	TGTGCCAGCAGCCCTATCATGGGACAGGATAACTATGGCTACACCTTC	CASSPIMGQDNYGYTF
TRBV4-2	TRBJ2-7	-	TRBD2	TGTGCCAGCAGCCAAAAACAGACTTCAGGGGGTACTAGCGGGAGCAACGAGCAGTACTTC	CASSQKQTSGGTSGSNEQYF
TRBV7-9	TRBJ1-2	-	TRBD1	TGTGCCAGCAGCCCTGGGACAGGGGCGAATGGCTACACCTTC	CASSPGTGANGYTF
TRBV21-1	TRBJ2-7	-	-	TGTGCCAGCAGCCAGAGAACAGCGGAGGGCGAGCAGTACTTC	CASSQRTAEGEQYF
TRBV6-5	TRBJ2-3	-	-	TGTGCCAGCAGTTATAACAGCCCCACAGATACGCAGTATTTT	CASSYNSPTDTQYF
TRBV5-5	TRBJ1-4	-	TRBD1	TGTGCCAGCAGCTCCCGGGACAGTTTACTTGTAACAACTAATGAAAAACTGTTTTTT	CASSSRDSLLVTTNEKLFF
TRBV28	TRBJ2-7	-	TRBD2	TGTGCCAGCAGGTCCTATAGCGGGTCACCCTACGAGCAGTACTTC	CASRSYSGSPYEQYF
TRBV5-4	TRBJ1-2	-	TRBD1	TGTGCCAGCAGCTTAAAATCACAGGGGAGCTATGGCTACACCTTC	CASSLKSQGSYGYTF
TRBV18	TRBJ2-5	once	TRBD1	TGTGCCAGCTCACAGGGACAGCAAGAGACCCAGTACTTC	CASSQGQQETQYF
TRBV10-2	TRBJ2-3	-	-	TGCGCCAGCAGTCATAGCGGAATCACAGATACGCAGTATTTT	CASSHSGITDTQYF
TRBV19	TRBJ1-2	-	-	TGTGCCAGTAGTATAGATTCCTTGCGCCGGGACATCCCCAACAATAACTATGGCTACACCTTC	CASSIDSLRRDIPNNNYGYTF
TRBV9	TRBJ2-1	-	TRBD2	TGTGCCAGCAGCGTAGCGCCTAGCGGGAGGAAGTACAATGAGCAGTTCTTC	CASSVAPSGRKYNEQFF
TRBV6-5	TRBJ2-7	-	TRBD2	TGTGCCAGCAGCCACAGCGGGAGTCCCTACGAGCAGTACTTC	CASSHSGSPYEQYF
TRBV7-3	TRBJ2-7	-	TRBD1	TGTGCCAGCAGCTTAGACGGGACAGGGGACGAGCAGTACTTC	CASSLDGTGDEQYF
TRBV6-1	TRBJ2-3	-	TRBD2	TGTGCCAGCAGTGTGATTCTGTTACTAGCGGGAGGTAGTACAAATACGCAGTATTTT	CASSVILLLAGGSTNTQYF